A single sample gave rise to the 3 T cell receptor beta chains below, sequenced in a study of beta chain features in type 1 diabetes. The whole isolated RNA underwent reverse transcription, so sequencing captured expressed TCRB transcripts. Here immunoSEQ multiplex PCR was the method, and the copy in TCRdb shows in-frame clones only, minus some. Among hundreds of thousands of clones listed, 15% to 19% were seen once. The source material was naive CD4+ T cells from blood. Receptor source: a man between 18 and 29 years old in good health.

This chain links TRBV11-2 with TRBJ2-5; TRBD1 is a possible D gene (5 bases). Germline V gene sequence: CDR1 SGHAT, CDR2 FQNNGV. This CDR3 comprises 14 residues. With 1 base removed from V and 2 bases from J, the gap between germline ends came to 8 bases. CDR3: CASSLAGNQETQYF. The CDR3 nucleotides read TGTGCCAGCAGCTTAGCAGGGAATCAAGAGACCCAGTACTTC.

This clone was observed a few times. This sequence joins TRBV7-9 and TRBJ1-2, with TRBD1 matching 8 bases. The germline CDR1 and CDR2 sequences are SEHNR and FQNEAQ (reference sequence). The CDR3 loop spans 17 amino acids. V dropped 0 bases and J dropped 4; count of bases not matched to a gene: 10. This chain's CDR3 is CASSLAPRAGTGYGYTF. DNA of the CDR3: TGTGCCAGCAGCTTAGCGCCAAGGGCCGGGACAGGCTATGGCTACACCTTC.

The chain uses TRBV7-8 and TRBJ2-5; a possible D gene is TRBD2 (5 bases). V gave up 1 base and J gave up 5 bases, with 11 bases separating them. This CDR3 is built from 14 residues. Germline CDR1 and CDR2: SGHVS and FQNEAQ. Here the CDR3 reads CASSLGKRPETQYF. The CDR3 DNA is TGTGCCAGCAGCTTAGGGAAGCGGCCGGAGACCCAGTACTTC.